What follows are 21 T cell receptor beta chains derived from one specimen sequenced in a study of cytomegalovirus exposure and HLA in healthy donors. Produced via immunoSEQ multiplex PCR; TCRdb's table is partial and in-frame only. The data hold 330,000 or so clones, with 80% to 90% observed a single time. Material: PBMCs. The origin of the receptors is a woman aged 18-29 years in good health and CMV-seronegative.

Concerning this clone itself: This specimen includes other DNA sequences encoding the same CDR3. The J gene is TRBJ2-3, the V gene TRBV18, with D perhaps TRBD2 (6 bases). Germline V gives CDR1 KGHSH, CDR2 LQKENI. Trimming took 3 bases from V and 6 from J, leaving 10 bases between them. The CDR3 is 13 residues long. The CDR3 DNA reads TGTGCCAGCTCACCGCTGGAGGGGGATACGCAGTATTTT. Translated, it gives CASSPLEGDTQYF.

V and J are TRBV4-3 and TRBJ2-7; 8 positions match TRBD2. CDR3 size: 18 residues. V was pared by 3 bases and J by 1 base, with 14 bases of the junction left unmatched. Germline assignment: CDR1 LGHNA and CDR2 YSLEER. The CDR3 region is CASSQYISGEGSSYEQYF. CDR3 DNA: TGCGCCAGCAGCCAGTACATTAGCGGGGAGGGGAGTTCCTACGAGCAGTACTTC.

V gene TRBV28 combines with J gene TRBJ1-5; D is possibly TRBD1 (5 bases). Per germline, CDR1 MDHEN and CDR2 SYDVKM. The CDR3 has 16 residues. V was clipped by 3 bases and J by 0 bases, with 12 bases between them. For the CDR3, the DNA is TGTGCCAGCAGTTTCTTGACAGACCCTAGCAATCAGCCCCAGCATTTT. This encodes CASSFLTDPSNQPQHF.

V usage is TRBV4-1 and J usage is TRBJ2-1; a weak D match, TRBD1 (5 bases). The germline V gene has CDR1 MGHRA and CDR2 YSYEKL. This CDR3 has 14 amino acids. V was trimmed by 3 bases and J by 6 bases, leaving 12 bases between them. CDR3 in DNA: TGCGCCAGCAGCCAGGGGCTAACTGGCAATGAGCAGTTCTTC. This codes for CASSQGLTGNEQFF.

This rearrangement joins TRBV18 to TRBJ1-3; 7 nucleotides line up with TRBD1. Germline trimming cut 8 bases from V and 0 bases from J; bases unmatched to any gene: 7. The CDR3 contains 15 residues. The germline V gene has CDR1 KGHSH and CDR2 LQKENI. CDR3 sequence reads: CASTNRGNSGNTIYF. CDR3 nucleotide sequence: TGTGCCAGCACCAACAGGGGCAACTCTGGAAACACCATATATTTT.

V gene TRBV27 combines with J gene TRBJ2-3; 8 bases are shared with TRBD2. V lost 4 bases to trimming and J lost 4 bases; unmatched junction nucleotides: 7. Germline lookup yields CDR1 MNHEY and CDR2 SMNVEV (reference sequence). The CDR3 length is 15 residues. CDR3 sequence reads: CASSYSAGESDTQYF. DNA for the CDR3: TGTGCCAGCAGTTACTCAGCGGGAGAGTCAGATACGCAGTATTTT.

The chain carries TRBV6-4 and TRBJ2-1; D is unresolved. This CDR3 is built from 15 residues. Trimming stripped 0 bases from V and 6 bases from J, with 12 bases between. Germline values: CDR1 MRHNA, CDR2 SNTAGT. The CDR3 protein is CASSDSDSPGNEQFF. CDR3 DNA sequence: TGTGCCAGCAGTGACTCTGACTCCCCCGGCAATGAGCAGTTCTTC.

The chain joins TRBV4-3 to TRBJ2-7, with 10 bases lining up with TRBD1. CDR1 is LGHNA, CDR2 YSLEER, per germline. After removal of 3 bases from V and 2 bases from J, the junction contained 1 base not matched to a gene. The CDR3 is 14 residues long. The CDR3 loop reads CASSHGTGAYEQYF. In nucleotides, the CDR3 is TGCGCCAGCAGCCACGGGACAGGGGCCTACGAGCAGTACTTC.

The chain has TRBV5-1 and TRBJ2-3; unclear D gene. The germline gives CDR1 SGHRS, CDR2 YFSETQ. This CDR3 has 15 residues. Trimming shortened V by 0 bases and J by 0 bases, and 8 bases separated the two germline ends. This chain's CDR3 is CASSLVAQSTDTQYF. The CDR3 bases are TGCGCCAGCAGCTTGGTTGCCCAGAGCACAGATACGCAGTATTTT.

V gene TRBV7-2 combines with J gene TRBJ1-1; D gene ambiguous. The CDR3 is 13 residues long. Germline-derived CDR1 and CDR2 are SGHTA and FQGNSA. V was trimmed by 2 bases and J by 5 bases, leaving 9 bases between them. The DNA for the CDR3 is TGTGCCAGCAGCTTAAAACTGTGGACTGAAGCTTTCTTT. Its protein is CASSLKLWTEAFF.

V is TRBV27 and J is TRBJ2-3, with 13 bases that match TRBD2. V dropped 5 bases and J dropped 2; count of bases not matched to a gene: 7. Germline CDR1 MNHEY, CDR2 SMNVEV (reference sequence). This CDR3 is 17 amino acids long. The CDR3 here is CASSGLAGATYTDTQYF. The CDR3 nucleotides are TGTGCCAGCAGTGGACTAGCGGGAGCGACCTACACAGATACGCAGTATTTT.

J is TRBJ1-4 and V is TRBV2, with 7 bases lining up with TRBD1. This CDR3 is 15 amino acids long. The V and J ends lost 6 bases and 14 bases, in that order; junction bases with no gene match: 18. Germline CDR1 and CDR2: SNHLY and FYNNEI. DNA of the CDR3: TGTGCCAGCAGAGTGGGACAGCCAGGGGCCGCATATCTGTTTTTT. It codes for CASRVGQPGAAYLFF. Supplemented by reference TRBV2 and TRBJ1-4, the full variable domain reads EPEVTQTPSHQVTQMGQEVILRCVPISNHLYFYWYRQILGQKVEFLVSFYNNEISEKSEIFDDQFSVERPDGSNFTLKIRSTKLEDSAMYFCASRVGQPGAAYLFFGSGTQLSVL.

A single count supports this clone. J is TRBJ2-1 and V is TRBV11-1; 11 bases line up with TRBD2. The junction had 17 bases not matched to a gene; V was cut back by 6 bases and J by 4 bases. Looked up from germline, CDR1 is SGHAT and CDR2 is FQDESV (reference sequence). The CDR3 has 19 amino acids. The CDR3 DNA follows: TGTGCCAGCAGTAAAGCGGGACTAGCGGACCACACCCCTTACAATGAGCAGTTCTTC. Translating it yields CASSKAGLADHTPYNEQFF.

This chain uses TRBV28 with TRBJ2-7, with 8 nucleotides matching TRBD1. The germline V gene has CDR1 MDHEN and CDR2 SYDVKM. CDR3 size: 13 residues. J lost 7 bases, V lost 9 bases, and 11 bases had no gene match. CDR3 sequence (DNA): TGTGCCAGTTCGGGGACAGGACGTAGGGAGCAGTACTTC. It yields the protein CASSGTGRREQYF.

Here the CDR3 DNA reads TGTGCCAGCAGCTCAGCGGGTTCTGTCTACAATGAGCAGTTCTTC. Its protein product is CASSSAGSVYNEQFF. The chain links TRBV28 to TRBJ2-1; TRBD2 is a possible D gene (6 bases). V shed 6 bases and J shed 3 bases, with 15 bases lying between them. This CDR3 comprises 15 residues. Germline V lookup: CDR1 MDHEN, CDR2 SYDVKM. Filled out from reference TRBV28 and TRBJ2-1, the complete variable domain reads DVKVTQSSRYLVKRTGEKVFLECVQDMDHENMFWYRQDPGLGLRLIYFSYDVKMKEKGDIPEGYSVSREKKERFSLILESASTNQTSMYLCASSSAGSVYNEQFFGPGTRLTVL.

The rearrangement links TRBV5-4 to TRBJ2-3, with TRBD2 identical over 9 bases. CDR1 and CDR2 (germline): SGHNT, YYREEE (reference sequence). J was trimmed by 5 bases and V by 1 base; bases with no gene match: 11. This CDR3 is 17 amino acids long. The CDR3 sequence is CASSLPGVAGVVDTQYF. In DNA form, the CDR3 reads TGTGCCAGCAGCTTGCCCGGAGTAGCGGGAGTTGTAGATACGCAGTATTTT.

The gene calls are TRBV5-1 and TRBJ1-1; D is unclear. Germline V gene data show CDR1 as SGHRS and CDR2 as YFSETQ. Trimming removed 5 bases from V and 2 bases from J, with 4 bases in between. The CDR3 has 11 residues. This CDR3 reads CASRANTEAFF. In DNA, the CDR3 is TGCGCCAGCAGGGCTAACACTGAAGCTTTCTTT.

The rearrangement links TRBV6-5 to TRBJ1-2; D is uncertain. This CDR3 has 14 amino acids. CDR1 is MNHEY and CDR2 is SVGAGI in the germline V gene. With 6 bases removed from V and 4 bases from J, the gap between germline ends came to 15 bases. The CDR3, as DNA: TGTGCCAGCAGAGACCCGAGGAACCCCTATGGCTACACCTTC. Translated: CASRDPRNPYGYTF.

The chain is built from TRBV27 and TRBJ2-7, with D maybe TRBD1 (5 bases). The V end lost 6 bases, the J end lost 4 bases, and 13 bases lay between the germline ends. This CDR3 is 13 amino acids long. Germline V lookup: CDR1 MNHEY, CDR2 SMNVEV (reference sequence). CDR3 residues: CASSLGAAYEQYF. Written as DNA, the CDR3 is TGTGCCAGCAGCCTAGGGGCAGCATACGAGCAGTACTTC.

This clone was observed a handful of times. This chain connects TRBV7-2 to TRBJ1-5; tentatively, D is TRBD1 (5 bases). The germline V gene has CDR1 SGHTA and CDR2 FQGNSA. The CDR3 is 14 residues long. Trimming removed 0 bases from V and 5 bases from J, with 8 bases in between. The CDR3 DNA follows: TGTGCCAGCAGCTTAGCAGGGGTGGATCAGCCCCAGCATTTT. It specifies CASSLAGVDQPQHF.

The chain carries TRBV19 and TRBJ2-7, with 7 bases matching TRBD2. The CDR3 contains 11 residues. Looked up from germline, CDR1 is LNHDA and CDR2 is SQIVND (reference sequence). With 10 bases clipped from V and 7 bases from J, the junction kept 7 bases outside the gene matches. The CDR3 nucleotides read TGTGCCACTTCCTTCGGGAGGGAGCAGTACTTC. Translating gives CATSFGREQYF.